This T cell receptor (beta chain) emerged from a study of cytomegalovirus exposure and HLA in healthy donors. V was pared by 0 bases and J by 5 bases, with 9 bases between. CDR1 and CDR2 from the germline V gene are SGHRS and YFSETQ. There are 14 residues in the CDR3. PCR used 60 Vbeta primers and 13 Jbeta primers. Only in-frame clones appear in the TCRdb table, and some are missing; sequencing was by immunoSEQ multiplex PCR. The repertoire has about 100,000 clones, roughly 69% of them found once; the top ten carry 2.6%. This clone occurred a few times. Other DNA sequences in the sample encode the same CDR3.

The receptor comes from a man between 45 and 60 years old in good health and CMV-seropositive. The V call is TRBV5-1, the J call TRBJ1-5, with D perhaps matching TRBD1 (6 bases). Material: PBMCs. CDR3 nucleotides: TGCGCCAGCAGCTTGGGGGCAGGGGATCAGCCCCAGCATTTT. This sequence encodes CASSLGAGDQPQHF.